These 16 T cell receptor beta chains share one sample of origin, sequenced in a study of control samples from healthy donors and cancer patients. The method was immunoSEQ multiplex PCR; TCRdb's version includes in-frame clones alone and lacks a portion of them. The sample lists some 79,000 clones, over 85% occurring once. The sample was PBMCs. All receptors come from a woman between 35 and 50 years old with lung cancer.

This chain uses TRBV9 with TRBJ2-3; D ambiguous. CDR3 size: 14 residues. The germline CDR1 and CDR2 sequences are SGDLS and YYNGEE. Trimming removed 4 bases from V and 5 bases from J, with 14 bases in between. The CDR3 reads CASSSRVVGDTQYF. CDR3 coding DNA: TGTGCCAGCAGCTCCCGAGTAGTGGGAGATACGCAGTATTTT. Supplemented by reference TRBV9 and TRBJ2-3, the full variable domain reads DSGVTQTPKHLITATGQRVTLRCSPRSGDLSVYWYQQSLDQGLQFLIQYYNGEERAKGNILERFSAQQFPDLHSELNLSSLELGDSALYFCASSSRVVGDTQYFGPGTRLTVL.

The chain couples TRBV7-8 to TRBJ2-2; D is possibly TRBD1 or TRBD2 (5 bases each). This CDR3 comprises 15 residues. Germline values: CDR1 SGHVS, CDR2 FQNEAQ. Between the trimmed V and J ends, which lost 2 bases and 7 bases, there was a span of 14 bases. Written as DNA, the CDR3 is TGTGCCAGCAGCTTACCGGCAGGGAGTGTCGGGGAGCTGTTTTTT. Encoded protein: CASSLPAGSVGELFF. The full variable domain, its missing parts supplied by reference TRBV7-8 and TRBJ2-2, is GAGVSQSPRYKVAKRGQDVALRCDPISGHVSLFWYQQALGQGPEFLTYFQNEAQLDKSGLPSDRFFAERPEGSVSTLKIQRTQQEDSAVYLCASSLPAGSVGELFFGEGSRLTVL.

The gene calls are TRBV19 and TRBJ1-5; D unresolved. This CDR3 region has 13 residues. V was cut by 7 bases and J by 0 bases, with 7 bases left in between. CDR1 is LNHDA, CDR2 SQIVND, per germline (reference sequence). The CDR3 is CASTEYSNQPQHF. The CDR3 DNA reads TGTGCCAGTACAGAGTATAGCAATCAGCCCCAGCATTTT.

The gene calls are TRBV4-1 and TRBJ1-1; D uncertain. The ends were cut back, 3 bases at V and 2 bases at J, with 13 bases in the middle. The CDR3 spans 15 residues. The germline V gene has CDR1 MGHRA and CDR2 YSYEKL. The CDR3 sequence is CASSHLGRTNTEAFF. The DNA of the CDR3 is TGCGCCAGCAGCCACCTCGGACGGACTAACACTGAAGCTTTCTTT.

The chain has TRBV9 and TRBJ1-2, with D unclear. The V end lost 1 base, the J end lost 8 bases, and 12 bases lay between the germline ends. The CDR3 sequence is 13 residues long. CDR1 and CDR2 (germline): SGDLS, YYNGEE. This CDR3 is CASSVSSSGGYTF. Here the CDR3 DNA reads TGTGCCAGCAGCGTATCATCTTCCGGAGGCTACACCTTC.

DNA for the CDR3: TGTGCCAGCAGTTTAGGGTCCACAGGGGCGAATGGCTACACCTTC. Translated, it gives CASSLGSTGANGYTF. The chain couples TRBV27 to TRBJ1-2; 7 bases agree with TRBD1. Germline CDR1 MNHEY, CDR2 SMNVEV (reference sequence). This CDR3 spans 15 amino acids. V was pared by 2 bases and J by 6 bases, with 9 bases of the junction left unmatched.

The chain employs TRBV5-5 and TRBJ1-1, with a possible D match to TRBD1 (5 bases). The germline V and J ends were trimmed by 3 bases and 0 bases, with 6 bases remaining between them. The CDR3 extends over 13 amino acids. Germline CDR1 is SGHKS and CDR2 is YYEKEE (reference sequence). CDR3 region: CASSSTVNTEAFF. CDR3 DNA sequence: TGTGCCAGCAGCTCGACAGTGAACACTGAAGCTTTCTTT.

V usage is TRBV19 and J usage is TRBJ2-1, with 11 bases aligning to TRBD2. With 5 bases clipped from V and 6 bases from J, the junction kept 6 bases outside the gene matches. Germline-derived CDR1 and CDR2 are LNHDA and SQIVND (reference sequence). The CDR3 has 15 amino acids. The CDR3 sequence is CASSELAGAFNEQFF. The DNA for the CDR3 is TGTGCCAGTAGTGAACTAGCGGGGGCGTTCAATGAGCAGTTCTTC.

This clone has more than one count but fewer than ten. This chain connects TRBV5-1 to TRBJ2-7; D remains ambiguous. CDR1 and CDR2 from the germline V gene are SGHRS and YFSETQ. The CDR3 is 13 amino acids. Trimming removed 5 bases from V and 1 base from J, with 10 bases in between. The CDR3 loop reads CASRISESYEQYF. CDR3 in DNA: TGCGCCAGCAGAATCTCAGAATCCTACGAGCAGTACTTC.

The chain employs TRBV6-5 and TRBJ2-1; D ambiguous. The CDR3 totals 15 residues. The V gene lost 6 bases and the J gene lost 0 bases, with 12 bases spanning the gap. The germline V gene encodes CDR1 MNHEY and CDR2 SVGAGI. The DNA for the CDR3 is TGTGCCAGCAGCCCCGCTCTTTACTCCTACAATGAGCAGTTCTTC. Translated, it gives CASSPALYSYNEQFF.

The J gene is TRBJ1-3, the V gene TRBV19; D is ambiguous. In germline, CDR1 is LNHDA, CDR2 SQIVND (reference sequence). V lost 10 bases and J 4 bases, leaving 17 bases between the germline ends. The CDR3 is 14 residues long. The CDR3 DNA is TGTGCCACCCAGGACCTTGCCGAAGGAAACACCATATATTTT. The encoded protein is CATQDLAEGNTIYF.

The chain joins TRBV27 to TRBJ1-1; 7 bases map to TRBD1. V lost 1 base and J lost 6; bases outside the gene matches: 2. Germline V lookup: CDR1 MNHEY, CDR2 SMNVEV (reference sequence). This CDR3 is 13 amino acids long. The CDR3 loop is CASSLYTGAEAFF. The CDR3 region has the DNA TGTGCCAGCAGTTTATACACAGGGGCTGAAGCTTTCTTT.

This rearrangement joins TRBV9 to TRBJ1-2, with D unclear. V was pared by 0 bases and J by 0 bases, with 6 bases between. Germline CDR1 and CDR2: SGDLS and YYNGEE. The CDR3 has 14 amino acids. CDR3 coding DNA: TGTGCCAGCAGCGTAGGCAGACCTAACTATGGCTACACCTTC. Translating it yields CASSVGRPNYGYTF.

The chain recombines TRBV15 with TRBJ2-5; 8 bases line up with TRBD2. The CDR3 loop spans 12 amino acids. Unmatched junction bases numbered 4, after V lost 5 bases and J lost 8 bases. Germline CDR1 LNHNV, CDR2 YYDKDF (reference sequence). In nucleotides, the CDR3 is TGTGCCACCAGCCCCCGGGGGGGAACCCAGTACTTC. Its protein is CATSPRGGTQYF.

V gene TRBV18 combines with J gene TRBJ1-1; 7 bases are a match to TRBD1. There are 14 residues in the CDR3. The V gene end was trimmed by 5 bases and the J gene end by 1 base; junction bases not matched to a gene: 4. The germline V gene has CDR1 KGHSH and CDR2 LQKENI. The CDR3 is CASSTGTANTEAFF. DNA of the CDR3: TGTGCCAGCTCAACCGGGACAGCGAACACTGAAGCTTTCTTT.

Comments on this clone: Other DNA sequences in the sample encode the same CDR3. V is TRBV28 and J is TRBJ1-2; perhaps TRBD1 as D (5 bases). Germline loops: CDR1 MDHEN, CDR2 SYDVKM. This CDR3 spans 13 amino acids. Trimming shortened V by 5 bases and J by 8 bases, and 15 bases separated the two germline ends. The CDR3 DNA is TGTGCCAGCAGTATATTAGGGAGGGACGGCTACACCTTC. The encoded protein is CASSILGRDGYTF.